The 29 T cell receptor beta chains reported below all come from one sample, sequenced in a study of blood T cell repertoires in COVID-19. TCRdb's table, derived via immunoSEQ multiplex PCR, lists solely in-frame clones and lacks some. The sample shows 60,000 or so clones, 78% of them seen only once. Sequences were obtained from peripheral blood. These receptor sequences come from a human donor in a cohort sampled during active COVID-19.

V gene TRBV18 combines with J gene TRBJ1-3; 9 bases are shared with TRBD1. J lost 1 base, V lost 6 bases, and 7 bases had no gene match. CDR1 and CDR2 from the germline V gene are KGHSH and LQKENI. This CDR3 contains 16 residues. This chain's CDR3 is CASSEGQGGSGNTIYF. Here the CDR3 DNA reads TGTGCCAGCTCGGAGGGACAGGGCGGTTCTGGAAACACCATATATTTT.

The genes are TRBV4-1 and TRBJ2-3; 7 bases line up with TRBD1. V lost 4 bases and J lost 5; bases outside the gene matches: 3. The CDR3 is made up of 13 amino acids. From germline, CDR1 is MGHRA and CDR2 YSYEKL. CDR3 loop: CASSLTGLDTQYF. The CDR3 DNA reads as TGCGCCAGCAGCCTGACAGGGCTAGATACGCAGTATTTT.

The chain combines TRBV27 with TRBJ1-1, with D perhaps matching TRBD1 (6 bases). Germline values: CDR1 MNHEY, CDR2 SMNVEV (reference sequence). This CDR3 comprises 13 residues. The V end was cut by 3 bases, the J end by 3 bases, with 8 bases between. CDR3 nucleotides: TGTGCCAGCAGTTTCAAGGGGGACACTGAAGCTTTCTTT. Encoded protein: CASSFKGDTEAFF.

This clone has a handful of counts. The V gene is TRBV2, the J gene TRBJ1-4; D is uncertain. V gave up 9 bases and J gave up 6 bases, with 14 bases separating them. The germline V gene encodes CDR1 SNHLY and CDR2 FYNNEI. The CDR3 has 13 residues. CDR3 bases: TGTGCCAGTGATCGGTCGAGAGATGAAAAACTGTTTTTT. It codes for CASDRSRDEKLFF.

This clone was seen many times. The chain carries TRBV4-1 and TRBJ2-1, with 15 positions matching TRBD2. The germline CDR1 and CDR2 sequences are MGHRA and YSYEKL. With 4 bases clipped from V and 10 bases from J, the junction kept 14 bases outside the gene matches. The CDR3 contains 18 residues. As DNA, the CDR3 is TGCGCCAGCAGCCGCGGACTAGCGGGAGGGGACTACAATGCGGAGCAGTTCTTC. This sequence encodes CASSRGLAGGDYNAEQFF.

This clone appeared a few times. J is TRBJ1-4 and V is TRBV4-1; D ambiguous. This CDR3 region has 17 residues. V shed 1 base and J shed 4 bases, with 16 bases lying between them. CDR1 and CDR2 from the germline V gene are MGHRA and YSYEKL. CDR3 region: CASSQGGRRGFNEKLFF. In DNA form, the CDR3 reads TGCGCCAGCAGCCAAGGAGGCAGACGGGGATTTAATGAAAAACTGTTTTTT.

V usage is TRBV12-3 or TRBV12-4 and J usage is TRBJ2-3; 9 bases are shared with TRBD1. This CDR3 region has 13 residues. The ends lost 5 bases at V and 7 bases at J; junction bases unmatched: 4. CDR3 in DNA: TGTGCCAGCAGTCTTGGACAGGGGTATACGCAGTATTTT. This encodes CASSLGQGYTQYF.

The chain joins TRBV7-9 to TRBJ2-4; the match to TRBD2 covers 10 bases. The CDR3 is made up of 15 amino acids. Germline trimming cut 5 bases from V and 12 bases from J; bases unmatched to any gene: 13. Germline CDR1 reads SEHNR; CDR2 reads FQNEAQ (reference sequence). CDR3: CASSPAGLAGVSQYF. For the CDR3, the DNA is TGTGCCAGCAGCCCAGCAGGGCTAGCGGGGGTCTCTCAGTACTTC.

The chain links TRBV29-1 to TRBJ2-5; 7 nucleotides match TRBD2. The junction had 6 bases not matched to a gene; V was cut back by 6 bases and J by 5 bases. Germline V CDR1 and CDR2: SQVTM, ANQGSEA. The CDR3 runs 12 residues. The CDR3: CSVDLAAETQYF. The CDR3 region has the DNA TGCAGCGTGGATCTAGCGGCGGAGACCCAGTACTTC.

The chain links TRBV7-2 to TRBJ1-1; D call uncertain. Germline CDR1 is SGHTA and CDR2 is FQGNSA. The CDR3 spans 14 residues. Trimming removed 1 base from V and 2 bases from J, with 8 bases in between. The CDR3: CASSLVAVNTEAFF. The DNA for the CDR3 is TGTGCCAGCAGCTTAGTGGCAGTCAACACTGAAGCTTTCTTT.

The chain carries TRBV20-1 and TRBJ1-1; a weak D match, TRBD1 (6 bases). This CDR3 region has 12 residues. Germline CDR1 reads DFQATT; CDR2 reads SNEGSKA (reference sequence). Trimming shortened V by 3 bases and J by 8 bases, and 13 bases separated the two germline ends. CDR3 protein: CSASKSGTEAFF. In DNA, the CDR3 is TGCAGTGCTAGTAAGTCAGGGACAGAAGCTTTCTTT.

The chain is built from TRBV5-5 and TRBJ2-3; D is ambiguous. Trimming pared 2 bases from V and 2 bases from J, leaving 12 bases between. CDR1 is SGHKS, CDR2 YYEKEE, per germline (reference sequence). The CDR3 loop spans 15 amino acids. CDR3: CASSLGPQNTDTQYF. CDR3 nucleotide sequence: TGTGCCAGCAGCTTAGGCCCACAGAACACAGATACGCAGTATTTT.

The CDR3 sequence: CASSYLGQGNSPLHF. CDR3 nucleotide sequence: TGTGCCAGCAGTTACCTTGGACAGGGCAATTCACCCCTCCACTTT. V is TRBV6-2 or TRBV6-3 and J is TRBJ1-6, with 8 bases aligning to TRBD1. The CDR3 runs to 15 residues. J gave up 7 bases and V 2 bases, and 4 bases lay outside the gene matches. Germline CDR1 MNHEY, CDR2 SVGEGT.

This chain uses TRBV28 with TRBJ1-1; D may be TRBD1 (6 bases). Germline V gives CDR1 MDHEN, CDR2 SYDVKM. CDR3 length: 13 amino acids. Trimming took 3 bases from V and 4 from J, leaving 9 bases between them. CDR3 in amino acids: CASSFIGGTEAFF. The CDR3 coding sequence is TGTGCCAGCAGTTTTATAGGGGGCACTGAAGCTTTCTTT.

This clone was seen only a few times. V usage is TRBV4-2 and J usage is TRBJ2-1; D may be TRBD2 (6 bases). Germline V gene sequence: CDR1 LGHNA, CDR2 YNFKEQ. This CDR3 is 14 amino acids long. With 4 bases removed from V and 8 bases from J, the gap between germline ends came to 15 bases. The CDR3: CASSLGLERDEQFF. CDR3 sequence (DNA): TGTGCCAGCAGCCTGGGACTGGAACGCGATGAGCAGTTCTTC.

The rearrangement joins TRBV19 to TRBJ1-1, with 8 bases lining up with TRBD1. V gave up 3 bases and J gave up 1 base; unmatched junction bases: 10. This CDR3 contains 17 residues. Germline assignment: CDR1 LNHDA and CDR2 SQIVND (reference sequence). The CDR3 here is CASSIPLRQGTNTEAFF. The CDR3 DNA is TGTGCCAGTAGTATCCCCCTCCGACAGGGGACGAACACTGAAGCTTTCTTT.

The chain employs TRBV5-1 and TRBJ2-5, with a weak D call TRBD1 (6 bases). Germline CDR1 is SGHRS and CDR2 is YFSETQ. Trimming took 2 bases from V and 4 from J, leaving 12 bases between them. The CDR3 consists of 14 residues. In nucleotides, the CDR3 is TGCGCCAGCAGCTTTTGGGGGCCTGGAGAGACCCAGTACTTC. This gives the protein CASSFWGPGETQYF.

J is TRBJ1-1 and V is TRBV28; D uncertain. The germline V gene has CDR1 MDHEN and CDR2 SYDVKM. V lost 1 base, J lost 11 bases, and 14 bases lay in between. The CDR3 covers 13 residues. Written as DNA, the CDR3 is TGTGCCAGCAGTTTATTGGAGAGGTTCTCGGCTTTCTTT. Translated: CASSLLERFSAFF.

The V call is TRBV10-3, the J call TRBJ1-1; no definite D call. The CDR3 contains 13 residues. Trimming cost V 5 bases and J 0 bases, with 7 bases left between them. The germline CDR1 and CDR2 sequences are ENHRY and SYGVKD. This CDR3 reads CAISNKMNTEAFF. The CDR3 region has the DNA TGTGCCATCAGTAACAAAATGAACACTGAAGCTTTCTTT.

J is TRBJ1-6 and V is TRBV18; D perhaps matches TRBD1 (5 bases). V dropped 2 bases and J dropped 5 bases, with 7 bases sitting between them. The germline CDR1 and CDR2 sequences are KGHSH and LQKENI. The CDR3 totals 14 residues. CDR3 region: CASSPGADNSPLHF. The CDR3 DNA follows: TGTGCCAGCTCACCAGGGGCTGATAATTCACCCCTCCACTTT.

The CDR3 DNA reads as TGTGCCAGCAGCCATGGGACAGGGAAAACTGAAGCTTTCTTT. This codes for CASSHGTGKTEAFF. The chain links TRBV5-5 to TRBJ1-1; 9 bases are shared with TRBD1. Germline loops: CDR1 SGHKS, CDR2 YYEKEE (reference sequence). The CDR3 contains 14 residues. V dropped 4 bases and J dropped 5; count of bases not matched to a gene: 6.

The chain is built from TRBV2 and TRBJ1-6; weak D call: TRBD1 (5 bases). V was trimmed by 1 base and J by 9 bases, leaving 13 bases between them. Germline CDR1 and CDR2: SNHLY and FYNNEI. The CDR3 spans 15 residues. The CDR3 nucleotides read TGTGCCAGCAGTGAAGATGGGAGGGGCGGTTCACCCCTCCACTTT. Translated, it gives CASSEDGRGGSPLHF.

This clone was seen more than once but under ten times. V usage is TRBV19 and J usage is TRBJ2-1; the D gene is possibly TRBD2 (6 bases). V lost 7 bases and J 6 bases, leaving 19 bases between the germline ends. The germline CDR1 and CDR2 sequences are LNHDA and SQIVND (reference sequence). This CDR3 has 15 residues. CDR3 residues: CASTRGVAAPNEQFF. In nucleotides, the CDR3 is TGTGCCAGTACCCGCGGGGTAGCAGCCCCCAATGAGCAGTTCTTC.

The rearrangement links TRBV4-1 to TRBJ2-7; 9 bases are a match to TRBD2. The V segment lost 1 base and the J segment 2 bases; nucleotides outside the gene matches: 6. Per germline, CDR1 MGHRA and CDR2 YSYEKL. This CDR3 is 16 amino acids long. The CDR3 DNA follows: TGCGCCAGCAGCCAAGGGGGTGTAGCGGGAGCCTACGAGCAGTACTTC. The encoded protein is CASSQGGVAGAYEQYF.

This sequence joins TRBV7-8 and TRBJ1-5; TRBD1 matches at 9 bases. CDR3 length equals 15 residues. Germline lookup yields CDR1 SGHVS and CDR2 FQNEAQ. Trimming at V came to 1 base and at J to 7 bases, leaving 5 bases not matched to a gene. CDR3 loop: CASSLVGTGRQPQHF. CDR3 DNA: TGTGCCAGCAGCTTAGTGGGGACAGGGAGACAGCCCCAGCATTTT.

The CDR3 coding sequence is TGTGCCAGCAGCCATACTCGGGACAGGGGGCGGTTTAGCAATCAGCCCCAGCATTTT. Its protein is CASSHTRDRGRFSNQPQHF. This sequence joins TRBV28 and TRBJ1-5; 12 bases fit TRBD1. Germline V gene data show CDR1 as MDHEN and CDR2 as SYDVKM. The CDR3 consists of 19 residues. The junction had 12 bases not matched to a gene; V was cut back by 6 bases and J by 0 bases.

The gene calls are TRBV19 and TRBJ2-3; TRBD2 aligns across 7 bases. There are 14 residues in the CDR3. CDR1 and CDR2 (germline): LNHDA, SQIVND (reference sequence). The V and J ends lost 7 bases and 4 bases, in that order; junction bases with no gene match: 8. CDR3 in amino acids: CASKRRERPDTQYF. CDR3 DNA sequence: TGTGCCAGTAAGAGGCGGGAGCGTCCAGATACGCAGTATTTT.

The rearrangement uses TRBV28 and TRBJ1-2; no clear D. Trimming removed 4 bases from V and 4 bases from J, with 13 bases in between. The CDR3 contains 14 residues. CDR1 is MDHEN, CDR2 SYDVKM, per germline. The CDR3 reads CASSSIRGVYGYTF. CDR3 coding DNA: TGTGCCAGCAGTTCCATACGGGGAGTCTATGGCTACACCTTC.

This chain uses TRBV6-6 with TRBJ1-1; maybe TRBD1 (5 bases). Germline CDR1 is MNHNY and CDR2 is SVGAGI (reference sequence). V gave up 6 bases and J gave up 0 bases, with 11 bases separating them. The CDR3 spans 14 residues. The DNA of the CDR3 is TGTGCCAGCAGCAACGGACAAATGAACACTGAAGCTTTCTTT. Translation gives CASSNGQMNTEAFF.